One and the same sample provided the 21 T cell receptor beta chains below, sequenced in a study of cytomegalovirus exposure and HLA in healthy donors. The PCR used 60 Vbeta and 13 Jbeta primers. The data were produced by immunoSEQ multiplex PCR, yet TCRdb's version contains in-frame clones alone and is incomplete. The sample holds some 150,000 clones, less than 65% seen once. The sequencing sample was made of PBMCs. The receptor source for this set is a woman in her 30s in good health and CMV-seropositive.

V and J are TRBV5-1 and TRBJ1-5, with a possible D match to TRBD1 (5 bases). The CDR3 has 15 amino acids. Germline V gives CDR1 SGHRS, CDR2 YFSETQ. The ends were cut back, 0 bases at V and 5 bases at J, with 12 bases in the middle. Here the CDR3 DNA reads TGCGCCAGCAGCTTGGCCCCCGGGGGGGATCAGCCCCAGCATTTT. This codes for CASSLAPGGDQPQHF.

The chain couples TRBV7-9 to TRBJ1-2, with D tentatively TRBD1 (5 bases). The CDR3 consists of 16 residues. From germline, CDR1 is SEHNR and CDR2 FQNEAQ (reference sequence). V lost 2 bases and J 1 base, leaving 14 bases between the germline ends. CDR3 sequence: CASSLPWGSRNYGYTF. The CDR3 DNA reads TGTGCCAGCAGCTTACCGTGGGGCAGCCGTAACTATGGCTACACCTTC.

The V gene is TRBV5-1, the J gene TRBJ2-7; D remains ambiguous. The germline gives CDR1 SGHRS, CDR2 YFSETQ. This CDR3 has 12 residues. Trimming took off 7 bases at V and 3 bases at J, with 11 bases between the two ends. The CDR3 loop is CASRTDYYEQYF. The CDR3 DNA reads TGCGCCAGCCGTACAGATTACTACGAGCAGTACTTC.

This chain uses TRBV10-3 with TRBJ1-6; D might be TRBD1 (6 bases). The V gene lost 0 bases and the J gene lost 9 bases, with 18 bases spanning the gap. This CDR3 has 17 residues. CDR1 ENHRY and CDR2 SYGVKD come from the germline V gene. The CDR3 region is CAISESNQEGVISPLHF. The CDR3 coding sequence is TGTGCCATCAGTGAGTCGAATCAAGAGGGGGTTATTTCACCCCTCCACTTT.

The chain has TRBV7-6 and TRBJ1-1, with D perhaps TRBD1 (5 bases). CDR1 and CDR2 from the germline V gene are SGHVS and FNYEAQ. V dropped 5 bases and J dropped 0 bases, with 22 bases sitting between them. This CDR3 contains 18 residues. The CDR3 DNA reads as TGTGCCAGCAGCCCCCACTCATTTACCCTCAGGGTGAACACTGAAGCTTTCTTT. Encoded protein: CASSPHSFTLRVNTEAFF.

This clone appeared a few times. The V and J genes are TRBV5-1 and TRBJ2-2, with D possibly being TRBD1 (5 bases). Trimming took off 5 bases at V and 2 bases at J, with 10 bases between the two ends. The CDR3 sequence is 14 residues long. Germline loops: CDR1 SGHRS, CDR2 YFSETQ. As DNA, the CDR3 is TGCGCCAGCAGTCCCCAGGGAAACACCGGGGAGCTGTTTTTT. Its translation: CASSPQGNTGELFF.

The V gene is TRBV20-1, the J gene TRBJ2-1, with D unresolved. With 6 bases removed from V and 8 bases from J, the gap between germline ends came to 11 bases. The length of the CDR3 is 11 residues. Germline CDR1 DFQATT, CDR2 SNEGSKA (reference sequence). The CDR3: CSARVRHEQFF. The DNA for the CDR3 is TGCAGTGCCCGGGTACGCCATGAGCAGTTCTTC.

V usage is TRBV5-1 and J usage is TRBJ1-1; D is uncertain. This CDR3 comprises 15 residues. Germline-derived CDR1 and CDR2 are SGHRS and YFSETQ. Trimming stripped 6 bases from V and 2 bases from J, with 17 bases between. As DNA, the CDR3 is TGCGCCAGCAAGCTTGGTGGCAGGACTAACACTGAAGCTTTCTTT. The encoded protein is CASKLGGRTNTEAFF.

This clone is termed medium-sized. In the same sample, other DNA sequences code for this CDR3. The rearrangement joins TRBV6-5 to TRBJ2-7; 12 bases fit TRBD2. This CDR3 has 15 amino acids. In germline, CDR1 is MNHEY, CDR2 SVGAGI. V shed 5 bases, J shed 4 bases, and the junction held 6 bases outside the gene matches. CDR3 DNA sequence: TGTGCCAGCAGTCCCGGGACTAGCGGGTCTTACGAGCAGTACTTC. This gives the protein CASSPGTSGSYEQYF.

The rearrangement links TRBV2 to TRBJ1-2; 9 positions agree with TRBD1. The CDR3 contains 12 residues. The V gene's germline CDR1 is SNHLY and CDR2 FYNNEI. V lost 4 bases and J lost 6; bases outside the gene matches: 0. The CDR3 sequence: CASSGDRDGYTF. The CDR3 DNA reads TGTGCCAGCAGTGGGGACAGGGATGGCTACACCTTC. Full variable domain (missing parts from reference TRBV2 and TRBJ1-2): EPEVTQTPSHQVTQMGQEVILRCVPISNHLYFYWYRQILGQKVEFLVSFYNNEISEKSEIFDDQFSVERPDGSNFTLKIRSTKLEDSAMYFCASSGDRDGYTFGSGTRLTVV.

This clone was detected once. The CDR3 DNA sequence: TGTGCCAGCTCAGGACACAGCACAGATACGCAGTATTTT. Translating gives CASSGHSTDTQYF. The V and J genes are TRBV18 and TRBJ2-3, with D maybe TRBD1 (5 bases). The germline V gene encodes CDR1 KGHSH and CDR2 LQKENI. The CDR3 has 13 amino acids. With 5 bases removed from V and 0 bases from J, the gap between germline ends came to 6 bases.

This chain uses TRBV28 with TRBJ1-2; a possible D gene is TRBD1 (6 bases). This CDR3 has 13 amino acids. V lost 6 bases, J lost 5 bases, and 13 bases lay in between. CDR1 is MDHEN, CDR2 SYDVKM, per germline. The CDR3, as DNA: TGTGCCAGCAGAACGGGACACGAGTATGGCTACACCTTC. Translation gives CASRTGHEYGYTF.

The V call is TRBV9, the J call TRBJ2-1, with 9 bases identical to TRBD2. The germline V gene encodes CDR1 SGDLS and CDR2 YYNGEE. The CDR3 is made up of 19 amino acids. V shed 3 bases and J 10 bases; nucleotides not matched to a gene: 23. The CDR3 reads CASSAPGNSGGFSHEEQFF. The CDR3 DNA reads as TGTGCCAGCAGCGCCCCGGGGAACAGCGGGGGGTTCTCTCATGAAGAGCAGTTCTTC.

This chain links TRBV19 with TRBJ1-5; 8 bases are a match to TRBD1. This CDR3 is built from 15 residues. J was trimmed by 7 bases and V by 6 bases; bases with no gene match: 11. Germline values: CDR1 LNHDA, CDR2 SQIVND (reference sequence). CDR3 loop: CASSRKRTGNQPQHF. The CDR3 DNA sequence: TGTGCCAGTAGCCGCAAAAGGACAGGGAACCAGCCCCAGCATTTT. Full variable domain (missing parts from reference TRBV19 and TRBJ1-5): DGGITQSPKYLFRKEGQNVTLSCEQNLNHDAMYWYRQDPGQGLRLIYYSQIVNDFQKGDIAEGYSVSREKKESFPLTVTSAQKNPTAFYLCASSRKRTGNQPQHFGDGTRLSIL.

The chain has TRBV5-1 and TRBJ2-1, with D possibly TRBD2 on 6 matching bases. With 0 bases removed from V and 2 bases from J, the gap between germline ends came to 6 bases. Germline values: CDR1 SGHRS, CDR2 YFSETQ. The CDR3 totals 14 residues. Here the CDR3 reads CASSLGLAYNEQFF. The CDR3 region has the DNA TGCGCCAGCAGCTTGGGACTAGCCTACAATGAGCAGTTCTTC. Filled out from reference TRBV5-1 and TRBJ2-1, the complete variable domain reads KAGVTQTPRYLIKTRGQQVTLSCSPISGHRSVSWYQQTPGQGLQFLFEYFSETQRNKGNFPGRFSGRQFSNSRSEMNVSTLELGDSALYLCASSLGLAYNEQFFGPGTRLTVL.

V usage is TRBV6-5 and J usage is TRBJ2-7; no reliable D call. The germline gives CDR1 MNHEY, CDR2 SVGAGI. The length of the CDR3 is 15 residues. Trimming removed 0 bases at V and 0 bases at J, with 9 bases between. CDR3 DNA: TGTGCCAGCAGTTACTCGATGGCAAGCTCCTACGAGCAGTACTTC. It is translated as CASSYSMASSYEQYF.

This clone was counted only a few times. CDR3: CASSLKGGEQYF. Written as DNA, the CDR3 is TGTGCCAGCAGCTTAAAAGGGGGCGAGCAGTACTTC. The chain employs TRBV11-2 and TRBJ2-7, with D possibly matching TRBD1 (6 bases). This CDR3 comprises 12 residues. V was clipped by 2 bases and J by 6 bases, with 8 bases between them. Germline-derived CDR1 and CDR2 are SGHAT and FQNNGV.

The V gene is TRBV30, the J gene TRBJ1-1; tentatively, D is TRBD1 (6 bases). The V end lost 2 bases, the J end lost 1 base, and 11 bases lay between the germline ends. CDR1 is GTSNPN and CDR2 is SVGIG in the germline V gene (reference sequence). The CDR3 contains 14 residues. CDR3: CAWSPGTTNTEAFF. The CDR3 bases are TGTGCCTGGAGTCCCGGGACAACGAACACTGAAGCTTTCTTT.

This clone was picked up a small number of times. The chain couples TRBV5-4 to TRBJ1-4, with D possibly matching TRBD1 (6 bases). Germline CDR1 SGHNT, CDR2 YYREEE (reference sequence). Deletions cut 4 bases from V and 1 base from J, with 8 bases between. The CDR3 sequence is 14 residues long. The DNA of the CDR3 is TGTGCCAGCAGCATACAGGGAACTAATGAAAAACTGTTTTTT. Translated: CASSIQGTNEKLFF.

This chain links TRBV6-5 with TRBJ2-1, with 8 bases that match TRBD2. This CDR3 comprises 14 residues. Germline CDR1 is MNHEY and CDR2 is SVGAGI. The J segment lost 4 bases and the V segment lost 7 bases, leaving 6 bases of the junction unmatched. CDR3 bases: TGTGCCAGCAACGGGGGGGGCATGTACAATGAGCAGTTCTTC. Protein product: CASNGGGMYNEQFF.

This clone has just a few counts. The J gene is TRBJ1-4, the V gene TRBV15; D might be TRBD1 (6 bases). Germline CDR1 is LNHNV and CDR2 is YYDKDF (reference sequence). The V end was cut by 0 bases, the J end by 5 bases, with 13 bases between. CDR3 length: 16 residues. For the CDR3, the DNA is TGTGCCACCAGCAGAGATATGGCAGGGGTGAATGAAAAACTGTTTTTT. It specifies CATSRDMAGVNEKLFF.